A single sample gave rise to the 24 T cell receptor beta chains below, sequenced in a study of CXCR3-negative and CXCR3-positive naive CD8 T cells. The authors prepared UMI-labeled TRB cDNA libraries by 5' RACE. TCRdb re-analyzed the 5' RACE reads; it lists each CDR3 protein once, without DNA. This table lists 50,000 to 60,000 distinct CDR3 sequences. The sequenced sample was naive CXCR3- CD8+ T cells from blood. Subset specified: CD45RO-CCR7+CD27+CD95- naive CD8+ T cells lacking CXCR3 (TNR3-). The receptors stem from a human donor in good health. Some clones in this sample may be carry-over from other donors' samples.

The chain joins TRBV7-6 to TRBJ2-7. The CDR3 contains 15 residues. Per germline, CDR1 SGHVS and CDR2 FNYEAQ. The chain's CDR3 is CASSPSLGLNYEQYF. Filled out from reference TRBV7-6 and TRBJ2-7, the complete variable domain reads GAGVSQSPRYKVTKRGQDVALRCDPISGHVSLYWYRQALGQGPEFLTYFNYEAQQDKSGLPNDRFSAERPEGSISTLTIQRTEQRDSAMYRCASSPSLGLNYEQYFGPGTRLTVT.

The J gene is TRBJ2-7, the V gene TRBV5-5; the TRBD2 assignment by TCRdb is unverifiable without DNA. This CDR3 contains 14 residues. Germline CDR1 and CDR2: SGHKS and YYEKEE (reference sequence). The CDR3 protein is CASSPSRVFHEQYF.

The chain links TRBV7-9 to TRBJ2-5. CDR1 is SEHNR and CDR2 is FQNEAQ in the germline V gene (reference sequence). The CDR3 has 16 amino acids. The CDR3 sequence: CASSLVGEPKAETQYF.

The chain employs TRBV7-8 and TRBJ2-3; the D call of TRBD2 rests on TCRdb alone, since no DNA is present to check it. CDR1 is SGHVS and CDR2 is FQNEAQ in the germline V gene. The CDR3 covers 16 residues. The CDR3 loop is CASSSASGGATDTQYF.

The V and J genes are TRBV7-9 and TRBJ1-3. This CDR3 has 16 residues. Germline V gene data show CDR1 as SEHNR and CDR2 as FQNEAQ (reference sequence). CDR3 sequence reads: CASSPAGLTSGNTIYF.

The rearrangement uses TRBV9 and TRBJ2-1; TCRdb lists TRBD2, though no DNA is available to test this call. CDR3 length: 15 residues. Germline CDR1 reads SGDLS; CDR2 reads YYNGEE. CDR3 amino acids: CASSVTSADYNEQFF.

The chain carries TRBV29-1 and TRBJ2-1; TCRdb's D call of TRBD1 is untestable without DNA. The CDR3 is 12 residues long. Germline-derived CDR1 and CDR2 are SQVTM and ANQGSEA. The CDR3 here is CSVEQGRNEQFF.

The CDR3 sequence: CSVDTRGQGSGAKNIQYF. The chain recombines TRBV29-1 with TRBJ2-4; the D gene TCRdb calls, TRBD1, cannot be checked with no DNA. This CDR3 contains 18 residues. Per the germline V gene, CDR1 is SQVTM and CDR2 is ANQGSEA.

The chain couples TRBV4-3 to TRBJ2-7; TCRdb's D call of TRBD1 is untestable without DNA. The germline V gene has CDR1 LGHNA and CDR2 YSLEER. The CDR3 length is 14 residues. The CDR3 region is CASSQAGHAAEQYF.

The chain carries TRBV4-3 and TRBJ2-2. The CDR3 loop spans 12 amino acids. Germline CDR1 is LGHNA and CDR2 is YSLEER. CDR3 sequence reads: CASSQGGGELFF.

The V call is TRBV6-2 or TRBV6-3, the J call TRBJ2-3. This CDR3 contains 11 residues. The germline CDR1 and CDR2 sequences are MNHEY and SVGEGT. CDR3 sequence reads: CASSYSVAKYF.

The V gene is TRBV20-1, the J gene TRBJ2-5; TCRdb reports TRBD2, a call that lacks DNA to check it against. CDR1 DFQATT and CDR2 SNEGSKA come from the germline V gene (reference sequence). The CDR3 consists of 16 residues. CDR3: CSASFLGLAIQETQYF.

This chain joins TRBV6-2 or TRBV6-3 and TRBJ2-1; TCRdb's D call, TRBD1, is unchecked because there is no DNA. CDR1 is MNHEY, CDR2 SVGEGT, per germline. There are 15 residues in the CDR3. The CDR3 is CACSLTGGSYNEQFF.

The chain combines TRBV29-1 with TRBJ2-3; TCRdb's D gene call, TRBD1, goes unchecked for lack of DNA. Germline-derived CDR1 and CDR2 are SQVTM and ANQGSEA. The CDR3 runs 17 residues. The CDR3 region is CSLSGIDGRGRVDTQYF.

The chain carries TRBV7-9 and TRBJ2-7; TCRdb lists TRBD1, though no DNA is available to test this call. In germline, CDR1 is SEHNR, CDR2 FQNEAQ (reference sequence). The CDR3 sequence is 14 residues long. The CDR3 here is CASSLVRGPGEQYF.

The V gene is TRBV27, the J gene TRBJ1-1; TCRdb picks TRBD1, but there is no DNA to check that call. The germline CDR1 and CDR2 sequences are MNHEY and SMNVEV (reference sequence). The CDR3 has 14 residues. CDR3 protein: CASSLPGGRTEAFF.

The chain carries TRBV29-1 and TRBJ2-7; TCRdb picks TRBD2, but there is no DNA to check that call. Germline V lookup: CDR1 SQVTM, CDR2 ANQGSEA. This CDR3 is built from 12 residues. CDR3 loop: CSVKGSLYEQYF.

The CDR3 reads CATSAGQSSYNEQFF. V gene TRBV24-1 combines with J gene TRBJ2-1; TCRdb's D call, TRBD1, is unchecked because there is no DNA. CDR1 is KGHDR and CDR2 is SFDVKD in the germline V gene. CDR3 length: 15 amino acids.

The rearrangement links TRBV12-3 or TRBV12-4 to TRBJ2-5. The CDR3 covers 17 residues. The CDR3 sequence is CASSLCDRPRFQETQYF.

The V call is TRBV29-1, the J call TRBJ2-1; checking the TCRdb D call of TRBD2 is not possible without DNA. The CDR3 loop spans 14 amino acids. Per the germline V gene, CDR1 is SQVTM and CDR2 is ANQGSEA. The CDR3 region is CSVHREGPVNEQFF.

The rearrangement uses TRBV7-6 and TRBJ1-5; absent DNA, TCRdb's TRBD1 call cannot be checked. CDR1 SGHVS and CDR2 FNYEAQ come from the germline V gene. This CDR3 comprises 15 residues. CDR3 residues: CASSLNRGVNQPQHF.

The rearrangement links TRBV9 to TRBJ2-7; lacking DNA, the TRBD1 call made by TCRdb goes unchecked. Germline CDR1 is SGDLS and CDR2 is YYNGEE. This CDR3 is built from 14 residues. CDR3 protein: CASSVAGDHYEQYF.

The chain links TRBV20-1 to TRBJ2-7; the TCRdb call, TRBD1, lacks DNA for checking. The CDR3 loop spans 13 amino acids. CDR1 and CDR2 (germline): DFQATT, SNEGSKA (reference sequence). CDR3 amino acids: CSARFWSGPEQYF.

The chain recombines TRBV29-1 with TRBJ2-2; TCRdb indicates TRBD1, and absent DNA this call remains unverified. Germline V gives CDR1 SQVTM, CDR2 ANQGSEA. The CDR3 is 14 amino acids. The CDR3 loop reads CSVEVGIGAGELFF.